The following is a T cell receptor beta chain sequence with its context. Antigen: not known. This record belongs to a study of T cell repertoires in cytomegalovirus infection. For the study at large: Well-studied HLA-B-restricted CMV epitopes were used in the study alongside recently identified HLA-C-restricted ones. Based on public TCR beta signatures, there were indications of CMV infection and of a matching HLA type. Overall study findings and caveats: CMV-specific TCR beta clonotypes restricted by HLA-C were the ones dominating the ex vivo response.

Germline V CDR1 and CDR2: LGHNT, FRNRAP. The V end lost 0 bases, the J end lost 9 bases, and 17 bases lay between the germline ends. This CDR3 spans 15 amino acids. TCRdb reprocessed the reads with MiXCR, giving one entry per CDR3 protein. The sample lists about 890,000 distinct CDR3 sequences; approximately 33% were seen once. The sample here was cultured CD8+ T cells from PBMCs, taken from culture after CMV antigen stimulation. This TCR was sampled from a human donor in good health (CMV status not recorded). Some clones in this sample may be carry-over from other donors' samples. This chain links TRBV12-5 with TRBJ1-1; D unresolved. Here the CDR3 reads CASGLVHLDEGQAFF. CDR3 in DNA: TGTGCTAGTGGTTTGGTACACTTGGACGAAGGCCAAGCTTTCTTT.